The 29 T cell receptor beta chains below all came from one sample that was sequenced in a study of T cells in Graves' hyperthyroidism and ophthalmopathy. From RNA transcripts, TCR beta CDR3 regions were amplified. An initial round of RT-PCR targeting the TCR CDR3 relied on the HTBI primer set. TCRdb called the multiplex PCR reads again in MiXCR, with one record for every CDR3 protein. The profile covers 600,000 to 700,000 distinct CDR3 sequences, with roughly 14% appearing a single time and roughly 4.5% taken by the ten largest. The sample consisted of blood. Receptors were obtained from a woman in her 40s with Graves' ophthalmopathy.

About this clonotype itself: The junction and the germline gene differ at one end; a read error may be behind it. This rearrangement joins TRBV6-2 or TRBV6-3 to TRBJ1-1, with D hard to call. The CDR3 totals 13 residues. Germline V CDR1 and CDR2: MNHEY, SVGEGT. CDR3 sequence reads: CASSLGMNTEASF. The CDR3, as DNA: TGTGCCAGCAGCCTTGGGATGAACACTGAAGCTTCCTTT.

The J gene is TRBJ1-1, the V gene TRBV2; D ambiguous. The V and J ends lost 6 bases and 1 base respectively, with 15 bases between them. Per the germline V gene, CDR1 is SNHLY and CDR2 is FYNNEI. CDR3 length equals 15 residues. The CDR3 DNA reads as TGTGCCAGCAGGGGGATTCGGGAGGCGAACACTGAAGCTTTCTTT. Protein: CASRGIREANTEAFF.

This clonotype has at least ten counts. This chain connects TRBV20-1 to TRBJ1-2; 7 bases map to TRBD1. Germline V gene data show CDR1 as DFQATT and CDR2 as SNEGSKA (reference sequence). Trimming took 0 bases from V and 7 from J; bases not matched to a gene: 8. The CDR3 runs to 14 residues. CDR3 DNA sequence: TGCAGTGCTAGAGAAGGGACAGCGTTAACTGGCTACACCTTC. Its translation: CSAREGTALTGYTF.

This clonotype was recorded at least ten times. The chain carries TRBV10-3 and TRBJ2-5, with TRBD2 as a possible D gene (6 bases). The CDR3 is made up of 14 amino acids. Germline lookup yields CDR1 ENHRY and CDR2 SYGVKD. Between the trimmed V and J ends, which lost 3 bases and 5 bases, there was a span of 13 bases. CDR3 region: CAISEGGLAETQYF. The CDR3, as DNA: TGTGCCATCAGTGAAGGAGGTCTAGCGGAGACCCAGTACTTC.

Many counts were recorded for this clonotype. V gene TRBV2 combines with J gene TRBJ2-7; 9 bases line up with TRBD2. The CDR3 totals 14 residues. Trimming removed 8 bases from V and 0 bases from J; junction bases left unmatched: 5. The germline V gene encodes CDR1 SNHLY and CDR2 FYNNEI. CDR3 DNA sequence: TGTGCCAGCCGGCGGGAGGGCACCTCCTACGAGCAGTACTTC. Residues: CASRREGTSYEQYF.

J is TRBJ2-6 and V is TRBV20-1; TRBD2 might be the D (6 bases). CDR1 and CDR2 (germline): DFQATT, SNEGSKA (reference sequence). V was trimmed by 1 base and J by 1 base, leaving 14 bases between them. The CDR3 sequence is 17 residues long. The CDR3 DNA reads as TGCAGTGCTAGAGTCCGGGGAGGCGCGTCTGGGGCCAACGTCCTGACTTTC. Protein sequence: CSARVRGGASGANVLTF.

The chain is built from TRBV24-1 and TRBJ2-5; TRBD1 is a possible D gene (8 bases). The CDR3 is 15 residues long. The V gene's germline CDR1 is KGHDR and CDR2 SFDVKD. The V end was cut by 4 bases, the J end by 5 bases, with 16 bases between. The CDR3: CATSEHGQGGETQYF. CDR3 coding DNA: TGTGCCACCAGTGAGCACGGACAGGGAGGGGAGACCCAGTACTTC.

The chain employs TRBV5-1 and TRBJ2-7; the match to TRBD1 covers 7 bases. V gave up 3 bases and J gave up 4 bases; unmatched junction bases: 7. CDR1 is SGHRS and CDR2 is YFSETQ in the germline V gene. The CDR3 extends over 14 amino acids. The DNA for the CDR3 is TGCGCCAGCAGCTCCGCAGGGGGAATATACGAGCAGTACTTC. Its translation is CASSSAGGIYEQYF.

This clonotype was observed at least ten times. CDR3 region: CASSESTGGGYTF. The CDR3, as DNA: TGTGCCAGCAGTGAATCGACAGGGGGTGGCTACACCTTC. The rearrangement joins TRBV2 to TRBJ1-2; 9 bases are a match to TRBD1. Per the germline V gene, CDR1 is SNHLY and CDR2 is FYNNEI. The CDR3 is 13 residues long. V lost 2 bases, J lost 7 bases, and 2 bases stayed unmatched. Full variable domain (missing parts from reference TRBV2 and TRBJ1-2): EPEVTQTPSHQVTQMGQEVILRCVPISNHLYFYWYRQILGQKVEFLVSFYNNEISEKSEIFDDQFSVERPDGSNFTLKIRSTKLEDSAMYFCASSESTGGGYTFGSGTRLTVV.

Points on this clonotype: One end of the junction fails to match germline, which may point to a read error. CDR3 DNA: TGCGGTGCTAGGGACCGGTTGGAGGGTTCCTACGAGCAGTACTTC. This codes for CGARDRLEGSYEQYF. The chain carries TRBV20-1 and TRBJ2-7, with D possibly matching TRBD2 (6 bases). The germline CDR1 and CDR2 sequences are DFQATT and SNEGSKA (reference sequence). The CDR3 has 15 residues.

This clonotype was detected many times. This rearrangement joins TRBV5-1 to TRBJ2-2, with D unresolved. This CDR3 comprises 15 residues. Germline V gene lookup returns CDR1 SGHRS and CDR2 YFSETQ. V lost 4 bases and J 6 bases, leaving 16 bases between the germline ends. The CDR3 is CASSPLPELPGELFF. CDR3 sequence (DNA): TGCGCCAGCAGCCCCCTACCGGAACTCCCCGGGGAGCTGTTTTTT.

There are many counts of this clonotype. The chain links TRBV18 to TRBJ2-7, with unresolved D. Germline CDR1 and CDR2: KGHSH and LQKENI. V was cut by 3 bases and J by 3 bases, with 9 bases left in between. The CDR3 length is 13 residues. Written as DNA, the CDR3 is TGTGCCAGCTCACCTCTCAAGGGCTACGAGCAGTACTTC. This encodes CASSPLKGYEQYF.

There are many counts of this clonotype. The chain is built from TRBV12-3 or TRBV12-4 and TRBJ1-1; the D gene is possibly TRBD1 (5 bases). V lost 8 bases, J lost 0 bases, and 16 bases lay in between. The CDR3 spans 15 residues. Here the CDR3 reads CASGPLGVLNTEAFF. CDR3 DNA sequence: TGTGCCAGCGGGCCCTTGGGGGTTTTGAACACTGAAGCTTTCTTT.

This clonotype was counted a few times. A much larger clone lies a single base off, so this may be a read error. The chain couples TRBV3-1 to TRBJ2-5; 7 positions match TRBD2. In germline, CDR1 is LGHDT, CDR2 YNNKEL (reference sequence). The CDR3 has 14 amino acids. Trimming took 4 bases from V and 0 from J; bases not matched to a gene: 2. DNA of the CDR3: TGTGCCAGCAGCCGCGGGACTAACCAAGAGACCCAGTACTTC. Encoded protein: CASSRGTNQETQYF.

DNA of the CDR3: TGTGCCAGCAGCGGTCCAGGGTATCCCTACAATGAGCAGTTCTTC. It translates to CASSGPGYPYNEQFF. The V gene is TRBV6-4, the J gene TRBJ2-1, with D tentatively TRBD1 (5 bases). Trimming took off 6 bases at V and 2 bases at J, with 14 bases between the two ends. CDR3 length: 15 amino acids. Germline CDR1 is MRHNA and CDR2 is SNTAGT.

The chain employs TRBV15 and TRBJ2-5; D remains unclear. Germline V gene lookup returns CDR1 LNHNV and CDR2 YYDKDF (reference sequence). The CDR3 totals 14 residues. V lost 0 bases and J 6 bases, leaving 11 bases between the germline ends. In DNA, the CDR3 is TGTGCCACCAGCAGAGATGGTTCGGTGAAGACCCAGTACTTC. Translation: CATSRDGSVKTQYF.

This clonotype was counted ten times or more. The V call is TRBV12-5, the J call TRBJ1-1; 7 positions agree with TRBD1. Germline-derived CDR1 and CDR2 are LGHNT and FRNRAP. V lost 1 base to trimming and J lost 3 bases; unmatched junction nucleotides: 5. The CDR3 loop spans 15 amino acids. CDR3 protein: CASGLAIGTDTEAFF. In DNA, the CDR3 is TGTGCTAGTGGTTTGGCAATCGGGACAGACACTGAAGCTTTCTTT.

This clonotype was recorded many times. The chain is built from TRBV24-1 and TRBJ1-2; TRBD1 might be the D (5 bases). V was cut by 3 bases and J by 2 bases, with 12 bases left in between. Germline loops: CDR1 KGHDR, CDR2 SFDVKD. CDR3 size: 15 residues. CDR3 region: CATSDRGAGNYGYTF. The DNA for the CDR3 is TGTGCCACCAGTGATCGGGGCGCGGGGAACTATGGCTACACCTTC.

The chain carries TRBV12-3 or TRBV12-4 and TRBJ2-7; 13 bases fit TRBD2. V lost 8 bases, J lost 3 bases, and 4 bases stayed unmatched. There are 14 residues in the CDR3. The CDR3 DNA reads TGTGCCAGCCGACTAGCGGGAGGTGGCTACGAGCAGTACTTC. Amino acid sequence: CASRLAGGGYEQYF.

This clonotype showed up many times. The rearrangement links TRBV28 to TRBJ1-5; TRBD1 agrees at 7 bases. Germline V gene data show CDR1 as MDHEN and CDR2 as SYDVKM. The CDR3 runs 18 residues. The trim removed 2 bases at V and 3 bases at J, leaving 13 bases unmatched. CDR3 amino acids: CASSLPPKLDRDNQPQHF. As DNA, the CDR3 is TGTGCCAGCAGTTTACCCCCTAAACTAGACAGGGACAATCAGCCCCAGCATTTT.

The rearrangement links TRBV4-3 to TRBJ2-5, with D maybe TRBD1 (6 bases). Trimming pared 0 bases from V and 5 bases from J, leaving 16 bases between. This CDR3 comprises 16 residues. CDR1 and CDR2 from the germline V gene are LGHNA and YSLEER. The chain's CDR3 is CASSQDIGQGFETQYF. Written as DNA, the CDR3 is TGCGCCAGCAGCCAAGATATAGGTCAGGGGTTCGAGACCCAGTACTTC.

The CDR3 bases are TGTGCCAGCAGTGAAGCGTTCAGCCGCTACCAAGAGACCCAGTACTTC. This translates into CASSEAFSRYQETQYF. V and J are TRBV6-1 and TRBJ2-5; D ambiguous. Germline values: CDR1 MNHNS, CDR2 SASEGT. The CDR3 has 16 amino acids. The V gene lost 0 bases and the J gene lost 0 bases, with 11 bases spanning the gap.

This rearrangement joins TRBV11-1 to TRBJ2-1; 8 positions match TRBD1. This CDR3 region has 14 residues. Trimming removed 5 bases from V and 6 bases from J; junction bases left unmatched: 6. Germline values: CDR1 SGHAT, CDR2 FQDESV (reference sequence). The CDR3 DNA reads TGTGCCAGCAGCCCACAGGGGGGTTCCAATGAGCAGTTCTTC. Its translation: CASSPQGGSNEQFF.

This clonotype was counted at least ten times. This rearrangement joins TRBV12-3 or TRBV12-4 to TRBJ1-6; D is uncertain. This CDR3 has 12 amino acids. V was pared by 6 bases and J by 13 bases, with 13 bases between. The CDR3: CASSQNDSPLHF. In DNA, the CDR3 is TGTGCCAGCAGCCAAAATGACTCGCCCCTCCACTTT.

This clonotype came up a few times. V is TRBV19 and J is TRBJ2-7; 9 nucleotides match TRBD1. Germline V lookup: CDR1 LNHDA, CDR2 SQIVND (reference sequence). The CDR3 is made up of 15 amino acids. Germline trimming cut 5 bases from V and 2 bases from J; bases unmatched to any gene: 7. CDR3 sequence (DNA): TGTGCCAGTAGTCTTGCGGGGACAGGGACCTACGAGCAGTACTTC. Encoded protein: CASSLAGTGTYEQYF.

This clonotype was seen at least ten times. J is TRBJ2-7 and V is TRBV11-2, with 11 bases fitting TRBD2. Per germline, CDR1 SGHAT and CDR2 FQNNGV. The CDR3 extends over 15 amino acids. The V and J ends lost 3 bases and 3 bases, in that order; junction bases with no gene match: 4. The CDR3 here is CASSFRLAGSYEQYF. CDR3 coding DNA: TGTGCCAGCAGCTTTCGACTAGCGGGGAGCTACGAGCAGTACTTC.

The CDR3 loop is CSASPTDTGELFF. In DNA, the CDR3 is TGCAGTGCTAGCCCCACGGACACCGGGGAGCTGTTTTTT. The chain couples TRBV20-1 to TRBJ2-2; no clear D gene. Germline CDR1 reads DFQATT; CDR2 reads SNEGSKA (reference sequence). V lost 3 bases, J lost 3 bases, and 8 bases lay in between. There are 13 residues in the CDR3.

This clonotype showed up many times. This chain links TRBV28 with TRBJ2-7, with D unresolved. CDR1 is MDHEN, CDR2 SYDVKM, per germline. V shed 8 bases and J shed 3 bases, with 20 bases lying between them. This CDR3 comprises 15 residues. The CDR3 DNA follows: TGTGCCAGCTATACCCGACGGTCCTGGGACTACGAGCAGTACTTC. The encoded protein is CASYTRRSWDYEQYF.

The sample holds many counts of this clonotype. The chain uses TRBV10-3 and TRBJ1-1, with D hard to call. Between the trimmed V and J ends, which lost 2 bases and 1 base, there was a span of 5 bases. The CDR3 contains 13 residues. Germline V gives CDR1 ENHRY, CDR2 SYGVKD. The CDR3 DNA is TGTGCCATCAGTGAGCAAGAGAACACTGAAGCTTTCTTT. It codes for CAISEQENTEAFF.